Sequencing of this TCR beta chain was carried out in a study of human versus mouse CDR3 diversity and MHC coevolution. Study summary: Samples had between 0.6 x 10^7 and 1.6 x 10^7 valid reads.

Here immunoSEQ multiplex PCR was the method, and the copy in TCRdb shows in-frame clones only, minus some. Here the sample spans about 83,000 clones, around 93% being singletons. As to this clone: The antigen is undetermined.

General study points: Mice had fewer CDR3 deletions and insertions than humans on average.

The germline gives CDR1 SNHLY, CDR2 FYNNEI. V was pared by 6 bases and J by 2 bases, with 3 bases of the junction left unmatched. The CDR3 runs to 14 residues. The TCR comes from a person between 25 and 75 years old in good health. Specimen: naive CD4+ T cells from blood. Documented subset: CD45RO-negative CD62L-positive naive CD4 T cells. The rearrangement joins TRBV2 to TRBJ2-3; the match to TRBD2 covers 9 bases. CDR3 nucleotides: TGTGCCAGCAGGGCGGGGGGGACCACAGATACGCAGTATTTT. Translating gives CASRAGGTTDTQYF.